Listed below are T cell receptor beta chains from one sample, sequenced in a study of blood T cell repertoires in COVID-19. Measured with immunoSEQ multiplex PCR; TCRdb has only the in-frame clones, and not every one. The sample lists just over 250,000 clones, about 90% occurring once. The sequencing sample was made of peripheral blood. Receptor source: a person between 18 and 35 years old with COVID-19, enrolled during active disease. CDR3s include the opening cysteine and the closing phenylalanine or tryptophan. The order of the fields is V gene, J gene, clone size, D gene, CDR3 DNA, CDR3 protein. A D gene is named only where the DNA matches it firmly. Part of the rows lack a size; the others show once, few, many or a class for expanded clones.

v_call: TRBV11-2; j_call: TRBJ2-3; clone_size: once; d_call: -; cdr3_nt: TGTGCCAGCAGATCCCGGGATACGCAGTATTTT; cdr3_aa: CASRSRDTQYF
v_call: TRBV9; j_call: TRBJ2-1; clone_size: -; d_call: TRBD1; cdr3_nt: TGTGCCAGCAGCGCGACAGGGTTAAATGAGCAGTTCTTC; cdr3_aa: CASSATGLNEQFF
v_call: TRBV7-9; j_call: TRBJ1-1; clone_size: once; d_call: -; cdr3_nt: TGTGCCAGCAGCTTAGCAGGGGAGAACACTGAAGCTTTCTTT; cdr3_aa: CASSLAGENTEAFF
v_call: TRBV5-1; j_call: TRBJ2-2; clone_size: few; d_call: -; cdr3_nt: TGCGCCAGCAGCTTGGTAGGGCAGGGCACCGGGGAGCTGTTTTTT; cdr3_aa: CASSLVGQGTGELFF
v_call: TRBV5-4; j_call: TRBJ2-1; clone_size: -; d_call: TRBD2; cdr3_nt: TGTGCCAGCAGCTTTCTAGCGGGAGGGCAAATAGACAATGAGCAGTTCTTC; cdr3_aa: CASSFLAGGQIDNEQFF
v_call: TRBV27; j_call: TRBJ1-3; clone_size: -; d_call: TRBD1; cdr3_nt: TGTGCCAGCAGTCGGTGGGGACAGCGCTCTGGAAACACCATATATTTT; cdr3_aa: CASSRWGQRSGNTIYF
v_call: TRBV6-5; j_call: TRBJ1-1; clone_size: -; d_call: TRBD1; cdr3_nt: TGTGCCAGCAGTAAGAGACAGGGGGACACTGAAGCTTTCTTT; cdr3_aa: CASSKRQGDTEAFF
v_call: TRBV9; j_call: TRBJ2-5; clone_size: -; d_call: -; cdr3_nt: TGTGCCAGCAGCGTAGATCAGGGTTACCAAGAGACCCAGTACTTC; cdr3_aa: CASSVDQGYQETQYF
v_call: TRBV7-2; j_call: TRBJ2-5; clone_size: -; d_call: -; cdr3_nt: TGTGCCAGCAGCTCGACATACCAAGAGACCCAGTACTTC; cdr3_aa: CASSSTYQETQYF
v_call: TRBV7-8; j_call: TRBJ2-7; clone_size: -; d_call: -; cdr3_nt: TGTGCCAGCAGCTTAGGGCCTTCGGGGGTCGAGCAGTACTTC; cdr3_aa: CASSLGPSGVEQYF
v_call: TRBV30; j_call: TRBJ2-5; clone_size: -; d_call: -; cdr3_nt: TGTGCCTGGAGTAGCGGACAAGAGACCCAGTACTTC; cdr3_aa: CAWSSGQETQYF
v_call: TRBV11-2; j_call: TRBJ1-6; clone_size: -; d_call: TRBD1; cdr3_nt: TGTGCCAGCAGCCAACAGGGGGCCAATTCACCCCTCCACTTT; cdr3_aa: CASSQQGANSPLHF
v_call: TRBV20-1; j_call: TRBJ1-1; clone_size: -; d_call: TRBD1; cdr3_nt: TGCAGTGCCAGTCCGGGGACAGGGGTTGCACGAGGAGCTTTCTTT; cdr3_aa: CSASPGTGVARGAFF
v_call: TRBV19; j_call: TRBJ1-1; clone_size: -; d_call: -; cdr3_nt: TGTGCCAGTAGTTTATCTTCAGGGGATGAAGCTTTCTTT; cdr3_aa: CASSLSSGDEAFF
v_call: TRBV7-2; j_call: TRBJ2-3; clone_size: -; d_call: -; cdr3_nt: TGTGCCAGCAGCTACACCAGGGGAGATACGCAGTATTTT; cdr3_aa: CASSYTRGDTQYF
v_call: TRBV7-6; j_call: TRBJ2-1; clone_size: -; d_call: TRBD2; cdr3_nt: TGTGCCAGCAGCTTAGGGAGGACTAGCGAACGTGAGCAGTTCTTC; cdr3_aa: CASSLGRTSEREQFF
v_call: TRBV4-1; j_call: TRBJ2-5; clone_size: -; d_call: -; cdr3_nt: TGCGCCAGCAGAAAGACAGTCCATCAAGAGACCCAGTACTTC; cdr3_aa: CASRKTVHQETQYF
v_call: TRBV4-2; j_call: TRBJ2-3; clone_size: -; d_call: TRBD2; cdr3_nt: TGTGCCAGCAGCCAAGATACGACTAGCCAAGGCACAGATACGCAGTATTTT; cdr3_aa: CASSQDTTSQGTDTQYF
v_call: TRBV12-5; j_call: TRBJ2-7; clone_size: -; d_call: -; cdr3_nt: TGTGCTAGTTCCTCTCGGACTGAAGCCTACGAGCAGTACTTC; cdr3_aa: CASSSRTEAYEQYF
v_call: TRBV27; j_call: TRBJ2-6; clone_size: -; d_call: -; cdr3_nt: TGTGCCACCTCGGGGTCGGGGGCCAACGTCCTGACTTTC; cdr3_aa: CATSGSGANVLTF
v_call: TRBV10-3; j_call: TRBJ1-2; clone_size: few; d_call: TRBD1; cdr3_nt: TGTGCCATCAGTGAGTCGAGAGGACAGGGAACGGTGGGCTACACCTTC; cdr3_aa: CAISESRGQGTVGYTF
v_call: TRBV24-1; j_call: TRBJ2-1; clone_size: -; d_call: -; cdr3_nt: TGTGCCACCAGTGATCCCCAAAGACTCGACAGTTCCTACAATGAGCAGTTCTTC; cdr3_aa: CATSDPQRLDSSYNEQFF
v_call: TRBV28; j_call: TRBJ1-5; clone_size: -; d_call: TRBD1; cdr3_nt: TGTGCCAGCAGTCCAACAGGGGAAACTCAGCCCCAGCATTTT; cdr3_aa: CASSPTGETQPQHF
v_call: TRBV29-1; j_call: TRBJ2-1; clone_size: -; d_call: -; cdr3_nt: TGCAGCGTTACAGAGACAGCCGGTGAGCAGTTCTTC; cdr3_aa: CSVTETAGEQFF
v_call: TRBV30; j_call: TRBJ2-7; clone_size: many; d_call: -; cdr3_nt: TGTGCCTGGAGTGTACAGGGCTTCCCGGGTGAGCAGTACTTC; cdr3_aa: CAWSVQGFPGEQYF
v_call: TRBV6-5; j_call: TRBJ2-6; clone_size: -; d_call: -; cdr3_nt: TGTGCCAGCAGTTATCCGGGGGCCAACGTCCTGACTTTC; cdr3_aa: CASSYPGANVLTF
v_call: TRBV28; j_call: TRBJ1-2; clone_size: -; d_call: -; cdr3_nt: TGTGCCAGCAGTTTATTTACAGGGAATGGCTACACCTTC; cdr3_aa: CASSLFTGNGYTF
v_call: TRBV5-1; j_call: TRBJ2-7; clone_size: -; d_call: TRBD1; cdr3_nt: TGCGCCAGCAGCCCCGGGACAGTGGACTACGAGCAGTACTTC; cdr3_aa: CASSPGTVDYEQYF
v_call: TRBV27; j_call: TRBJ1-1; clone_size: -; d_call: -; cdr3_nt: TGTGCCACCGGGCGCAGGGAAAACACTGAAGCTTTCTTT; cdr3_aa: CATGRRENTEAFF
v_call: TRBV6-5; j_call: TRBJ1-5; clone_size: few; d_call: -; cdr3_nt: TGTGCCAGCAAACAGGTTTATGGTCAGCCCCAGCATTTT; cdr3_aa: CASKQVYGQPQHF
v_call: TRBV27; j_call: TRBJ2-7; clone_size: once; d_call: -; cdr3_nt: TGTGCCAGCAGCAAGACACCCGCCACCCACGAGCAGTACTTC; cdr3_aa: CASSKTPATHEQYF
v_call: TRBV6-5; j_call: TRBJ1-2; clone_size: -; d_call: -; cdr3_nt: TGTGCCAGCAGGGGAGGCAACTATGGCTACACCTTC; cdr3_aa: CASRGGNYGYTF
v_call: TRBV1; j_call: TRBJ2-5; clone_size: -; d_call: -; cdr3_nt: TGCACCAGCAGCTTCTCCGGGACTCCATGGGAGACCCAGTACTTC; cdr3_aa: CTSSFSGTPWETQYF
v_call: TRBV9; j_call: TRBJ2-7; clone_size: once; d_call: -; cdr3_nt: TGTGCCAGCAGCGGAGGGGGATCAGGCGAGCAGTACTTC; cdr3_aa: CASSGGGSGEQYF
v_call: TRBV11-3; j_call: TRBJ2-1; clone_size: once; d_call: -; cdr3_nt: TGTGCCAGCAGCCCTCACCACAGTTCCACCTACAATGAGCAGTTCTTC; cdr3_aa: CASSPHHSSTYNEQFF
v_call: TRBV5-1; j_call: TRBJ2-1; clone_size: once; d_call: TRBD2; cdr3_nt: TGCGCCAGCAGCCCGTCGGGGGGTGCTGGAAATGAGCAGTTCTTC; cdr3_aa: CASSPSGGAGNEQFF
v_call: TRBV27; j_call: TRBJ2-5; clone_size: -; d_call: -; cdr3_nt: TGTGCCAGCAGTGTGGCAGGGCCGTGGAAGACCCAGTACTTC; cdr3_aa: CASSVAGPWKTQYF
v_call: TRBV2; j_call: TRBJ1-3; clone_size: few; d_call: -; cdr3_nt: TGTGCCAGCAGTGAACAGCACAGCATCTCTGGAAACACCATATATTTT; cdr3_aa: CASSEQHSISGNTIYF
v_call: TRBV6-2/TRBV6-3; j_call: TRBJ1-1; clone_size: -; d_call: -; cdr3_nt: TGTGCCAGCAGTTACTCGTTCCAGGAAACTGAAGCTTTCTTT; cdr3_aa: CASSYSFQETEAFF
v_call: TRBV7-2; j_call: TRBJ2-5; clone_size: -; d_call: -; cdr3_nt: TGTGCCAGCAGCTTAAGGCCCTCTAGACAGGGACTAGGGGAGACCCAGTACTTC; cdr3_aa: CASSLRPSRQGLGETQYF
v_call: TRBV7-9; j_call: TRBJ2-7; clone_size: -; d_call: TRBD2; cdr3_nt: TGTGCCAGCAGCTTAGAACTAGCGGGAGCCGACGAGCAGTACTTC; cdr3_aa: CASSLELAGADEQYF
v_call: TRBV19; j_call: TRBJ2-1; clone_size: -; d_call: -; cdr3_nt: TGTGCCAGTAGTATAGTCGCGGGCAATGAGCAGTTCTTC; cdr3_aa: CASSIVAGNEQFF
v_call: TRBV15; j_call: TRBJ2-7; clone_size: -; d_call: TRBD1; cdr3_nt: TGTGCCACCAGCAGGACAGGGGGTGTCTACGAGCAGTACTTC; cdr3_aa: CATSRTGGVYEQYF
v_call: TRBV7-9; j_call: TRBJ2-1; clone_size: -; d_call: TRBD2; cdr3_nt: TGTGCCAGCACCGTAGAGGCGACAGTCGTTGGGGCGGGAGAGGATTACAATGAGCAGTTCTTC; cdr3_aa: CASTVEATVVGAGEDYNEQFF
v_call: TRBV7-8; j_call: TRBJ2-1; clone_size: -; d_call: -; cdr3_nt: TGTGCCAGCAGCTTCTTAAGGACGGGAAATGAGCAGTTCTTC; cdr3_aa: CASSFLRTGNEQFF
v_call: TRBV19; j_call: TRBJ2-3; clone_size: few; d_call: TRBD2; cdr3_nt: TGTGCCAGTAGTACAAGCGGGAGCGCGGGTACGCAGTATTTT; cdr3_aa: CASSTSGSAGTQYF
v_call: TRBV11-2; j_call: TRBJ2-5; clone_size: -; d_call: TRBD2; cdr3_nt: TGTGCCAGCAGCTTAGCTTTTTCGTCCCTAGCGGGTGACCAAGAGACCCAGTACTTC; cdr3_aa: CASSLAFSSLAGDQETQYF